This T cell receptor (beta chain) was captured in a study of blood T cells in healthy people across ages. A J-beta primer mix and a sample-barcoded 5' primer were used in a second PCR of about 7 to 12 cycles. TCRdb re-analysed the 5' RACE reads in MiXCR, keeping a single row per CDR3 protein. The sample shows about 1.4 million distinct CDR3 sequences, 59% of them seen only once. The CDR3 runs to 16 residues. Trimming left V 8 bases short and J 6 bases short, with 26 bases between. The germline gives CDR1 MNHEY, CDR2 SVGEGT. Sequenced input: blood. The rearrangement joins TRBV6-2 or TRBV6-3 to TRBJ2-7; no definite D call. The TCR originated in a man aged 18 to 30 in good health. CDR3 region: CASGNDAFTSSSEQYF. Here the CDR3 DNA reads TGTGCCAGCGGGAACGATGCGTTCACCTCATCCAGCGAGCAGTACTTC.